The following is a TCR beta chain sequence with its context. Autoimmune disease history or systemic immunosuppression excluded patients. Profiling relied on immunoSEQ multiplex PCR, and the TCRdb table lists in-frame clones only, not all of them. The data show under 70,000 clones, with around 86% seen just once and approximately 1.1% held by the top ten. The germline V and J ends were trimmed by 6 bases and 0 bases, with 14 bases remaining between them. The CDR3 is 14 amino acids. Germline V CDR1 and CDR2: SQVTM, ANQGSEA. The data belong to a study of OX40 agonist ivuxolimab in advanced cancers. Sequencing was performed on CD4+ or CD8+ T cells sorted from blood, taken in a trial of the OX40 agonist ivuxolimab. The sequence derives from an adult with an advanced solid tumor such as melanoma, head and neck, liver or kidney cancer. The genes are TRBV29-1 and TRBJ1-1; possibly TRBD1 for D (5 bases). The CDR3 DNA sequence: TGCAGCGTCGTGGATGGGGGGGTGAACACTGAAGCTTTCTTT. It yields the protein CSVVDGGVNTEAFF.